This TCR beta chain comes out of a study of T cell repertoires in cytomegalovirus infection. The overall study: CMV epitopes in the study were HLA-C-restricted (recently identified) and HLA-B-restricted (well studied). Indications came from public TCR beta signatures; they pointed to CMV infection and to a matching HLA type. The study's findings and limits: CMV-specific TCR beta clonotypes restricted by HLA-C dominated the ex vivo response.

About this clonotype itself: The antigen is unknown.

One entry per CDR3 protein, called by TCRdb with MiXCR from the reads. The sample has approximately 1,000,000 distinct CDR3 sequences; about 33% are singletons. The germline V and J ends were trimmed by 5 bases and 6 bases, with 13 bases remaining between them. CDR1 is MNHEY, CDR2 SMNVEV, per germline (reference sequence). This CDR3 has 13 residues. The V gene is TRBV27, the J gene TRBJ1-2; a possible D gene is TRBD1 (5 bases). The TCR originated in a human donor in good health (CMV status not recorded). Some clones in this sample may be carry-over from other donors' samples. The sample consisted of cultured CD8+ T cells from PBMCs, taken from culture after CMV antigen stimulation. The CDR3 protein is CASSPDAGDGYTF. The CDR3 nucleotides are TGTGCCAGCAGTCCGGACGCGGGGGATGGCTACACCTTC.